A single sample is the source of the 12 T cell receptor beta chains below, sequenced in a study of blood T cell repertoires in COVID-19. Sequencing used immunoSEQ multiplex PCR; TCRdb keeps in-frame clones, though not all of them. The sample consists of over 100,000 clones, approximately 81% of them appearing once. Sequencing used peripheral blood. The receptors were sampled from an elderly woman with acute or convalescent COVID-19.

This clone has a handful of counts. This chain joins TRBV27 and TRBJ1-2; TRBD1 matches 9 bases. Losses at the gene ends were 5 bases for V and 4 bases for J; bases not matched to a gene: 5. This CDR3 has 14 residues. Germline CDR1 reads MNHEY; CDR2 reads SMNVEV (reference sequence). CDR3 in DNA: TGTGCCAGCAGTCCGAGGACAGGGGTCTATGGCTACACCTTC. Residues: CASSPRTGVYGYTF.

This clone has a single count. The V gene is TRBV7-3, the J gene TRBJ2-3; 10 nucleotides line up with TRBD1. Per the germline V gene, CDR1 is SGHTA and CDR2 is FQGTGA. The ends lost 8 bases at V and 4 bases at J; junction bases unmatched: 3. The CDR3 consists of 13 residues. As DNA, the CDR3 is TGTGCCAGCGGGGACAGGGGCGCAGATACGCAGTATTTT. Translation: CASGDRGADTQYF.

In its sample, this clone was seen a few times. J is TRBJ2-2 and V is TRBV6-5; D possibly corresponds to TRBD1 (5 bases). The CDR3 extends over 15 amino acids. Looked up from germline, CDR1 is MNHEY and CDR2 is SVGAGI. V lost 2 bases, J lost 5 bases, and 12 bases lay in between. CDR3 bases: TGTGCCAGCAGTTACAGGGGATTATCAACCGGGGAGCTGTTTTTT. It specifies CASSYRGLSTGELFF.

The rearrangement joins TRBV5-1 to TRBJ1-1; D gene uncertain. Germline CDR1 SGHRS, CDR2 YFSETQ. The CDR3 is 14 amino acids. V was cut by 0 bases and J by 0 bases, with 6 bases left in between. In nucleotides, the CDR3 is TGCGCCAGCAGCTTGGTCCAAATGAACACTGAAGCTTTCTTT. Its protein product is CASSLVQMNTEAFF.

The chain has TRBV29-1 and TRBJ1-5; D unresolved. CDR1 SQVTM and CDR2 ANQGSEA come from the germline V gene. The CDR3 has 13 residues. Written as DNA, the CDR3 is TGCATCCTCGACCGATACTACAATCAGCCCCAGCATTTT. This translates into CILDRYYNQPQHF. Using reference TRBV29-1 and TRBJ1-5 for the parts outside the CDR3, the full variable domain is SAVISQKPSRDICQRGTSLTIQCQVDSQVTMMFWYRQQPGQSLTLIATANQGSEATYESGFVIDKFPISRPNLTFSTLTVSNMSPEDSSIYLCILDRYYNQPQHFGDGTRLSIL.

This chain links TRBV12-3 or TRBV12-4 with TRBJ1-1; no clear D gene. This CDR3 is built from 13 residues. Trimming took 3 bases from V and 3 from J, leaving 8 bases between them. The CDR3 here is CASSLQGDTEAFF. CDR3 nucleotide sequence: TGTGCCAGCAGTTTGCAAGGAGACACTGAAGCTTTCTTT.

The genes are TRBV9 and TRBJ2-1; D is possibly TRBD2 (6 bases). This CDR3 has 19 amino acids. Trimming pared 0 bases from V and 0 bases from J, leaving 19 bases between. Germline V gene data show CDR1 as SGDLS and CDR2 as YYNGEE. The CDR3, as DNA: TGTGCCAGCAGCGTAGATCTGGGTGGCGGGGTTAGCTCCTACAATGAGCAGTTCTTC. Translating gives CASSVDLGGGVSSYNEQFF.

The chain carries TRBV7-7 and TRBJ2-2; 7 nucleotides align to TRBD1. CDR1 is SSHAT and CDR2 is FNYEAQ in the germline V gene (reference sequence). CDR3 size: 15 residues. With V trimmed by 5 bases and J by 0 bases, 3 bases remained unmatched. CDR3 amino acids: CASSPDRTNTGELFF. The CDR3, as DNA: TGTGCCAGCAGCCCGGACAGGACGAACACCGGGGAGCTGTTTTTT.

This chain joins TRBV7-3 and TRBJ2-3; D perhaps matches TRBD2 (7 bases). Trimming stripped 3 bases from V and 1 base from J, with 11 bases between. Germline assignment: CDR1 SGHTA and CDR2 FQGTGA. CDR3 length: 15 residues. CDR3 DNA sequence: TGTGCCAGCAGCTTTTTAGGGGGGGGCACAGATACGCAGTATTTT. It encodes CASSFLGGGTDTQYF.

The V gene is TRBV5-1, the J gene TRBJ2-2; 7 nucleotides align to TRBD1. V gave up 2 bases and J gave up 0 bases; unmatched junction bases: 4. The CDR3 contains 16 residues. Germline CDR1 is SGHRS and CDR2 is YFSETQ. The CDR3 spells CASSFSGTANTGELFF. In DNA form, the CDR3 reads TGCGCCAGCAGCTTTTCCGGGACAGCGAACACCGGGGAGCTGTTTTTT.

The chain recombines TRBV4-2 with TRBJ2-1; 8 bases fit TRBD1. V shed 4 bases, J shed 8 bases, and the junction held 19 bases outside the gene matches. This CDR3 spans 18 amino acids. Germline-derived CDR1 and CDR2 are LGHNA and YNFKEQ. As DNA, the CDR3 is TGTGCCAGCAGCCGTCGAACCCGCCGGGACAGGTTGAGTGATGAGCAGTTCTTC. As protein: CASSRRTRRDRLSDEQFF.

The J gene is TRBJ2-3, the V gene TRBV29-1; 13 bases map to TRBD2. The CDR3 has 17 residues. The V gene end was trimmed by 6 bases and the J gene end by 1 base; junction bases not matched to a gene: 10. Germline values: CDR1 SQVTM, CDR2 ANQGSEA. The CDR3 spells CSVVGTSGAGGTDTQYF. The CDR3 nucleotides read TGCAGCGTAGTCGGGACTAGCGGGGCTGGGGGCACAGATACGCAGTATTTT.